This T cell receptor (beta chain) was sequenced for a study of shared clonotypes between healthy human individuals. Whole-study context: The cohort had two women and three men, ages 18 to 49. CD4 naive cells filled three plates per donor, CD4 memory three, CD8 naive two and CD8 memory one. Notes on the study in general: In a handful of donors, approximately 5% of naive CD4 clonotypes appeared in common.

Sequenced by immunoSEQ multiplex PCR; TCRdb stores in-frame clones only, minus some. Of around 2.3 million clones listed, almost 96% are singletons. Germline-derived CDR1 and CDR2 are SGHDT and YYEEEE. The length of the CDR3 is 13 residues. Trimming left V 3 bases short and J 3 bases short, with 9 bases between. With respect to this clone: Antigen unknown.

Investigators divided CD4+ cells into CD45RA+ naive and CD45RA-negative memory subsets. The origin of this receptor is a man between 18 and 35 years old in good health. V is TRBV5-6 and J is TRBJ1-1; no firm D call. Sample: naive CD4+ T cells sorted from blood. Subset denoted: CD45RA+ positively selected. The CDR3 DNA is TGTGCCAGCAGCTCCTCGCCAGACACTGAAGCTTTCTTT. Its protein product is CASSSSPDTEAFF.